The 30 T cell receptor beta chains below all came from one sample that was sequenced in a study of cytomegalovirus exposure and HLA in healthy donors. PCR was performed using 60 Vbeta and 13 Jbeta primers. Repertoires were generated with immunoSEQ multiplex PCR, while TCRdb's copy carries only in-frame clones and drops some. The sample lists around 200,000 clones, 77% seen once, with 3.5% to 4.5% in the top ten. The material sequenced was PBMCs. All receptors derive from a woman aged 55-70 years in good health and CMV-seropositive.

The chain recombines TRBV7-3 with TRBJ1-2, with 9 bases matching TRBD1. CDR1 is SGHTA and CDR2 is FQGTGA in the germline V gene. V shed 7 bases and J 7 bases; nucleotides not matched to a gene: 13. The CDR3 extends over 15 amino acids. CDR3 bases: TGTGCCAGCACACTTATCACTAGGACAGGGGTTGGCTACACCTTC. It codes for CASTLITRTGVGYTF.

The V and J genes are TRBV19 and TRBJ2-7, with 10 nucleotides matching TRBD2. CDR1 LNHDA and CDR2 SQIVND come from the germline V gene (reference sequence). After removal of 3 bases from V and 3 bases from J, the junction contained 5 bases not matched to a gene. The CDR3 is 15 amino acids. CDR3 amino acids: CASSIRAGGRYEQYF. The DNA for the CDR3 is TGTGCCAGTAGTATCAGAGCGGGGGGGCGCTACGAGCAGTACTTC.

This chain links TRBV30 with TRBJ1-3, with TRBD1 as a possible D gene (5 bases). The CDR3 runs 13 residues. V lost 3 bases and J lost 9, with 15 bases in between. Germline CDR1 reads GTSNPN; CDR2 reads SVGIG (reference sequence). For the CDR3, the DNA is TGTGCCTGGAGATGGGCAGGGAGGGCCACCATATATTTT. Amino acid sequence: CAWRWAGRATIYF.

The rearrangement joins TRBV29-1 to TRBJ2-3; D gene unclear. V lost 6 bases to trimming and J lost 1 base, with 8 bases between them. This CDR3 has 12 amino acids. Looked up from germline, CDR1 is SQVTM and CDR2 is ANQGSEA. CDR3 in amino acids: CSVGMGTDTQYF. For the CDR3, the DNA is TGCAGCGTGGGCATGGGCACAGATACGCAGTATTTT.

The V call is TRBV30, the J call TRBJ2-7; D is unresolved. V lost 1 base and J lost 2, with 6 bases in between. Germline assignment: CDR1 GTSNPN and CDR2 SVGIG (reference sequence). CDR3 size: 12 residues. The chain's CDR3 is CAWSATAYEQYF. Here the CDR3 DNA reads TGTGCCTGGAGTGCTACAGCCTACGAGCAGTACTTC.

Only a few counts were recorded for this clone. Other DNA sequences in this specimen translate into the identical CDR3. CDR3 DNA sequence: TGTGCCAGCAGCTTAGGTCTCTACAATGAGCAGTTCTTC. This sequence encodes CASSLGLYNEQFF. V gene TRBV7-2 combines with J gene TRBJ2-1; D ambiguous. The germline V gene encodes CDR1 SGHTA and CDR2 FQGNSA. Trimming removed 1 base from V and 3 bases from J, with 4 bases in between. This CDR3 has 13 residues.

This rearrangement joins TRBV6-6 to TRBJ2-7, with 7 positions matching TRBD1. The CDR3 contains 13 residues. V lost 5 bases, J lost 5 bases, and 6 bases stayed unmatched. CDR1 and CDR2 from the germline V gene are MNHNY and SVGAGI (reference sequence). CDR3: CASSRQGSNEQYF. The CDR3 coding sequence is TGTGCCAGCAGTAGACAGGGTTCCAACGAGCAGTACTTC.

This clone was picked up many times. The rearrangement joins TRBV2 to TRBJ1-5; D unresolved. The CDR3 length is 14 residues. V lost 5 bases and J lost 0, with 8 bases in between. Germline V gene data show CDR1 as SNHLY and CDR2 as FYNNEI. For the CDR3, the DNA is TGTGCCAGCAGTCTAGATTATAGCAATCAGCCCCAGCATTTT. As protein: CASSLDYSNQPQHF.

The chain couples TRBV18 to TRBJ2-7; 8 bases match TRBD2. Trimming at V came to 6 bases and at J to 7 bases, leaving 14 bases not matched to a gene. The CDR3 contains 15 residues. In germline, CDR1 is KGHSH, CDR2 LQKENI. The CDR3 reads CASSPLSGGEKEQYF. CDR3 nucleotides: TGTGCCAGCTCCCCCCTCAGCGGGGGAGAGAAGGAGCAGTACTTC.

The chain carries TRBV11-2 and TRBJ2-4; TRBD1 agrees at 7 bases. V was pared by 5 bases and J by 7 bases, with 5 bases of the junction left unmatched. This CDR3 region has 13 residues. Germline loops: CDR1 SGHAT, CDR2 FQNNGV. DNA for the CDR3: TGTGCCAGCAGCCCTGGACAGGAGAACATTCAGTACTTC. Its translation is CASSPGQENIQYF.

The CDR3 DNA sequence: TGTGCCAGCAGTCTAAGGACTAGTGTCAATGAGCAGTTCTTC. This gives the protein CASSLRTSVNEQFF. This rearrangement joins TRBV2 to TRBJ2-1, with 7 bases fitting TRBD2. CDR1 SNHLY and CDR2 FYNNEI come from the germline V gene. The CDR3 covers 14 residues. V was pared by 5 bases and J by 6 bases, with 7 bases of the junction left unmatched.

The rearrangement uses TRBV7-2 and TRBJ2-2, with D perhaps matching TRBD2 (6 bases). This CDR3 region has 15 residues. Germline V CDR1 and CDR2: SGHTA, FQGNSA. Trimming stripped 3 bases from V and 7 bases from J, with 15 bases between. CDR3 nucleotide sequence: TGTGCCAGCAGCTTTCTACGGGGGTCGGGCGGGGAGCTGTTTTTT. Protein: CASSFLRGSGGELFF.

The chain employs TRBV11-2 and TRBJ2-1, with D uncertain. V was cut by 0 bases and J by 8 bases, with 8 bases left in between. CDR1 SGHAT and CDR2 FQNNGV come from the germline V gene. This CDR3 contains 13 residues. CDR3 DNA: TGTGCCAGCAGCTTAGATCCCTCGGATGAGCAGTTCTTC. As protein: CASSLDPSDEQFF.

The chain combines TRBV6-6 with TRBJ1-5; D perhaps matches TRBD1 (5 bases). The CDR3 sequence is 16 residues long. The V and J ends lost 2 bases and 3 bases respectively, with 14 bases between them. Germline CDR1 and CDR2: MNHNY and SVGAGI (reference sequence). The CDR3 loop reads CASSYGTGGNNQPQHF. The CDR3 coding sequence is TGTGCCAGCAGTTACGGAACCGGGGGGAACAATCAGCCCCAGCATTTT.

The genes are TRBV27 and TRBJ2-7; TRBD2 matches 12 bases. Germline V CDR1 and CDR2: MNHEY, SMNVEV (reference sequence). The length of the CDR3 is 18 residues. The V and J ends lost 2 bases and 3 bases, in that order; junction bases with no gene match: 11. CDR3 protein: CASSLRVRLAGEGYEQYF. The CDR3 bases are TGTGCCAGCAGTTTAAGAGTGAGACTAGCGGGAGAAGGCTACGAGCAGTACTTC.

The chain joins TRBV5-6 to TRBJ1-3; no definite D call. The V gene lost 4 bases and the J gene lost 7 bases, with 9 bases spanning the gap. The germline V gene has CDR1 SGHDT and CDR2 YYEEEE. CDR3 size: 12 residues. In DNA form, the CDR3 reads TGTGCCAGCAGCCGAACCGGTAACACCATATATTTT. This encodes CASSRTGNTIYF. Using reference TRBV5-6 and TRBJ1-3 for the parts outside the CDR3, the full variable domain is DAGVTQSPTHLIKTRGQQVTLRCSPKSGHDTVSWYQQALGQGPQFIFQYYEEEERQRGNFPDRFSGHQFPNYSSELNVNALLLGDSALYLCASSRTGNTIYFGEGSWLTVV.

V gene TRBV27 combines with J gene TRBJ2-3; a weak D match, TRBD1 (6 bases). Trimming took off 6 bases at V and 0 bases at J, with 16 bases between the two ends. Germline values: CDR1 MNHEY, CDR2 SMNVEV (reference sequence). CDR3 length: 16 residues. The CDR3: CASRQKRDTSTDTQYF. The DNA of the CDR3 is TGTGCCAGCAGGCAGAAGAGGGACACTAGCACAGATACGCAGTATTTT.

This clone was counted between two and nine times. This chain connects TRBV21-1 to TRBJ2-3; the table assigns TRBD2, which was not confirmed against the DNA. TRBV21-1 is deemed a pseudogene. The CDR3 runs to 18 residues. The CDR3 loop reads CASSKDVLAGGYTDTQYF. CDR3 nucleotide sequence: TGTGCCAGCAGCAAAGATGTCCTAGCGGGGGGGTACACAGATACGCAGTATTTT.

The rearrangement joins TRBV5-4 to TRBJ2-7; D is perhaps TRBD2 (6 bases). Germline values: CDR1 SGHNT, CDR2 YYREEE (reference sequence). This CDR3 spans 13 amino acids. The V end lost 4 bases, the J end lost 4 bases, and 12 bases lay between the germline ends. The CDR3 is CASSPGTWYEQYF. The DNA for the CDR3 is TGTGCCAGCAGCCCTGGGACTTGGTACGAGCAGTACTTC.

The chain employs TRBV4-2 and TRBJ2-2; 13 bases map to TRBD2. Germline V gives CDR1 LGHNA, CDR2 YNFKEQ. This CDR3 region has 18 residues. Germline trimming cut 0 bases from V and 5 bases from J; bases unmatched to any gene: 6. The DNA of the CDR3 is TGTGCCAGCAGCCAAGAGGCCACGGGACTAGCGGGAACCGGGGAGCTGTTTTTT. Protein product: CASSQEATGLAGTGELFF.

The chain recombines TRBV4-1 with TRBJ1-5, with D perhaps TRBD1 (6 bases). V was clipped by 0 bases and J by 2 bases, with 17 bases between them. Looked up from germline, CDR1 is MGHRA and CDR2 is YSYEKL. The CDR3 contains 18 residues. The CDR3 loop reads CASSQDRGAARGNQPQHF. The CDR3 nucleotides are TGCGCCAGCAGCCAAGACCGGGGGGCGGCTAGGGGCAATCAGCCCCAGCATTTT.

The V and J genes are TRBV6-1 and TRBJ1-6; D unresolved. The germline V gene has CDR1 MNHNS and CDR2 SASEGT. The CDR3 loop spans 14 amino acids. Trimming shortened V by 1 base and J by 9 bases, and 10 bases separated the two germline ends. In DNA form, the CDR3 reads TGTGCCAGCAGTGAAGGCACGCGGTTTTCACCCCTCCACTTT. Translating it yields CASSEGTRFSPLHF.

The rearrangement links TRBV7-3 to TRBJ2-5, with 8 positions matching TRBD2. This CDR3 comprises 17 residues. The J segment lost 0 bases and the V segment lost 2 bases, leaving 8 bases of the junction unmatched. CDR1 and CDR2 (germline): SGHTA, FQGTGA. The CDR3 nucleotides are TGTGCCAGCAGCTTATTGGGGTTAGCGGGGAACCAAGAGACCCAGTACTTC. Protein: CASSLLGLAGNQETQYF.

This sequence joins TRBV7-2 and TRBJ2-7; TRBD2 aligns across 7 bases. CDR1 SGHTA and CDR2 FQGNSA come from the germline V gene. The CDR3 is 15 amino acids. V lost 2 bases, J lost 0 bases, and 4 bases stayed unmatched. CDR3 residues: CASSLSGGSSYEQYF. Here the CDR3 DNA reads TGTGCCAGCAGCTTAAGTGGCGGGAGCTCCTACGAGCAGTACTTC. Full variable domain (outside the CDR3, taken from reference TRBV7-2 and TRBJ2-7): GAGVSQSPSNKVTEKGKDVELRCDPISGHTALYWYRQSLGQGLEFLIYFQGNSAPDKSGLPSDRFSAERTGGSVSTLTIQRTQQEDSAVYLCASSLSGGSSYEQYFGPGTRLTVT.

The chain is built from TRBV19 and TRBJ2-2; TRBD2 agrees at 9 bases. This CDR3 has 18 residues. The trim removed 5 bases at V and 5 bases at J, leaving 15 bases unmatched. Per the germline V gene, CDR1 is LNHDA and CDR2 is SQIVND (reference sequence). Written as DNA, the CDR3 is TGTGCCAGTAGTTCCCGGGGTAGCGGGAGCTCGGGGACCGGGGAGCTGTTTTTT. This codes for CASSSRGSGSSGTGELFF.

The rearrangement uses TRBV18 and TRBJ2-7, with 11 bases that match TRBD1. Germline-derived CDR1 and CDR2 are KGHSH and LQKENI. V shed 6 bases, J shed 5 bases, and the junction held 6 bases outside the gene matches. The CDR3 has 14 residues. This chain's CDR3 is CASSPGTGGDEQYF. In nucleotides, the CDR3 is TGTGCCAGCTCCCCCGGGACAGGGGGGGACGAGCAGTACTTC.

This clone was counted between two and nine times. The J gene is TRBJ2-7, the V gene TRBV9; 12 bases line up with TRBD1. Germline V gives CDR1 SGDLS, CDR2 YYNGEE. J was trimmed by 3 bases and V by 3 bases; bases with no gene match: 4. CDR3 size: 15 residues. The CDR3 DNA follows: TGTGCCAGCAGCGGAGGGACAGGGGGCGTCTACGAGCAGTACTTC. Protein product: CASSGGTGGVYEQYF.

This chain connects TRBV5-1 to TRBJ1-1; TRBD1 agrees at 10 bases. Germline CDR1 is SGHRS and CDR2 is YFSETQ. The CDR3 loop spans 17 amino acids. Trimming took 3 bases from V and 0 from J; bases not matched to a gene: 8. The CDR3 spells CASSWGTGAYMNTEAFF. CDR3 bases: TGCGCCAGCAGCTGGGGGACAGGGGCTTATATGAACACTGAAGCTTTCTTT.

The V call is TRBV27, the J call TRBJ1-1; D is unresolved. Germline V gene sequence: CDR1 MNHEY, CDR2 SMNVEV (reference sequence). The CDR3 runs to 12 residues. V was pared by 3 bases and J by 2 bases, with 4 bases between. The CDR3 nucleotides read TGTGCCAGCAGTTTTCTAAACACTGAAGCTTTCTTT. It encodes CASSFLNTEAFF.

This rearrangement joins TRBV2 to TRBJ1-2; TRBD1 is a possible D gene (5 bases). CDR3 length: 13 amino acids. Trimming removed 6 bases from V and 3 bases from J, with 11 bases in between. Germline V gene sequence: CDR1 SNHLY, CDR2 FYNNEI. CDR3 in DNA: TGTGCCAGCAGCCTTTCGACAGACTATGGCTACACCTTC. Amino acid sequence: CASSLSTDYGYTF.